These 7 T cell receptor beta chains originate from one sample sequenced in a study of T-cell reconstitution after alpha-beta-depleted transplantation in children. Preparation of the TCRbeta library was carried out with unique molecular identifiers. TCRdb reprocessed the PCR reads via MiXCR and lists one record per CDR3 protein. The sample shows a few hundred thousand distinct CDR3 sequences, over 20% of them seen only once. The sequenced sample was PBMCs, obtained before TCRalphabeta/CD19-depleted stem cell transplant. The receptor source for this set is a boy under two years old with Wiskott-Aldrich syndrome, due to receive a stem cell transplant.

The chain combines TRBV5-1 with TRBJ2-7; TRBD1 agrees at 7 bases. CDR1 and CDR2 from the germline V gene are SGHRS and YFSETQ. V shed 4 bases and J 0 bases; nucleotides not matched to a gene: 10. The CDR3 is 16 residues long. The DNA of the CDR3 is TGCGCCAGCAGCGACTTAGGGGGCCCCCACTCCTACGAGCAGTACTTC. Translating it yields CASSDLGGPHSYEQYF.

The V gene is TRBV28, the J gene TRBJ2-7; TRBD2 matches 11 bases. Germline CDR1 is MDHEN and CDR2 is SYDVKM. V lost 4 bases, J lost 3 bases, and 5 bases stayed unmatched. The length of the CDR3 is 15 residues. In DNA, the CDR3 is TGTGCCAGCAGTTCGGGACTAGCGGAAATCTACGAGCAGTACTTC. Residues: CASSSGLAEIYEQYF.

The sample holds a few counts of this clonotype. The V call is TRBV6-1, the J call TRBJ2-1; 10 positions agree with TRBD2. Germline V gene lookup returns CDR1 MNHNS and CDR2 SASEGT. The CDR3 spans 13 residues. V dropped 4 bases and J dropped 13; count of bases not matched to a gene: 7. The CDR3 coding sequence is TGTGCCAGCAGTGGGACTAGCGGTAGAATCCAGTTCTTC. Protein: CASSGTSGRIQFF.

The table lists this clonotype with many counts. The chain combines TRBV27 with TRBJ2-3, with D perhaps matching TRBD1 (5 bases). V was clipped by 5 bases and J by 0 bases, with 9 bases between them. CDR1 is MNHEY and CDR2 is SMNVEV in the germline V gene (reference sequence). CDR3 length: 14 amino acids. DNA for the CDR3: TGTGCCAGCAGTCGCAGGGTTAGCACAGATACGCAGTATTTT. Translation: CASSRRVSTDTQYF.

CDR3 nucleotide sequence: TGCAGTGCAACTAAAGGACTAGCGGGAGTGTACGAGCAGTACTTC. This sequence encodes CSATKGLAGVYEQYF. The chain employs TRBV20-1 and TRBJ2-7; 13 nucleotides agree with TRBD2. The V and J ends lost 6 bases and 4 bases, in that order; junction bases with no gene match: 9. The CDR3 contains 15 residues. CDR1 DFQATT and CDR2 SNEGSKA come from the germline V gene (reference sequence).

This clonotype was counted a few times. The genes are TRBV27 and TRBJ1-5, with D possibly being TRBD1 (5 bases). V shed 3 bases and J shed 5 bases, with 23 bases lying between them. CDR1 and CDR2 (germline): MNHEY, SMNVEV (reference sequence). The CDR3 sequence is 18 residues long. The CDR3, as DNA: TGTGCCAGCAGTTTGTGGGGGGGGAGCGGGCGTACCGATCAGCCCCAGCATTTT. Translated, it gives CASSLWGGSGRTDQPQHF.

The chain employs TRBV20-1 and TRBJ1-4; TRBD1 aligns across 12 bases. Germline values: CDR1 DFQATT, CDR2 SNEGSKA (reference sequence). The CDR3 consists of 17 residues. After removal of 6 bases from V and 6 bases from J, the junction contained 14 bases not matched to a gene. Here the CDR3 reads CSARGGQGANNDEKLFF. CDR3 nucleotide sequence: TGCAGTGCCCGAGGGGGACAGGGGGCTAATAACGATGAAAAACTGTTTTTT.